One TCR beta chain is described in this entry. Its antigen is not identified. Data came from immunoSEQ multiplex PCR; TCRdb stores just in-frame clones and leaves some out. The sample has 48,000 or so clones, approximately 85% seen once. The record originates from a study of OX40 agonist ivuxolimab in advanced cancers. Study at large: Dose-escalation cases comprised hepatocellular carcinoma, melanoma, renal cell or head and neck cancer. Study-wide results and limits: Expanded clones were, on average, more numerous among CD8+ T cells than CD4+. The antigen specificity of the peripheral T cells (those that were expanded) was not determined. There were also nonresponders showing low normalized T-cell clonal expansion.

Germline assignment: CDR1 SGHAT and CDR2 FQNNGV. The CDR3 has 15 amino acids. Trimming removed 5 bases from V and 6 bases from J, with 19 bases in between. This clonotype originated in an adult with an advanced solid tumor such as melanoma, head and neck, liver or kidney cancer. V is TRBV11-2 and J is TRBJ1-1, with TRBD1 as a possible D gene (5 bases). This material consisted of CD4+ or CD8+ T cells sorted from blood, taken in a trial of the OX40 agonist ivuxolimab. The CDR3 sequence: CASSPRVKGYSEAFF. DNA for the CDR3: TGTGCCAGCAGCCCACGCGTCAAGGGGTACTCTGAAGCTTTCTTT.